This entry features one T cell receptor beta chain sequence. The sample belongs to a study of early T cells in non-severe SARS-CoV-2 infection. Turning to the study itself: Chains from this unsorted whole-blood bulk RNA could not be paired.

Deletions cut 4 bases from V and 4 bases from J, with 8 bases between. This CDR3 has 12 residues. Germline CDR1 SQVTM, CDR2 ANQGSEA. TCRdb re-analysed the 5' RACE reads in MiXCR, keeping a single row per CDR3 protein. The sample has 60,000 to 65,000 distinct CDR3 sequences; roughly an eighth are singletons. This chain links TRBV29-1 with TRBJ2-1; maybe TRBD1 (6 bases). Material for sequencing was whole blood. The TCR was taken from an adult who was a healthcare worker with PCR-confirmed SARS-CoV-2 infection or an uninfected control (not recorded which). The CDR3 here is CSVGDTYNEQFF. The CDR3, as DNA: TGCAGCGTTGGGGACACATACAATGAGCAGTTCTTC.